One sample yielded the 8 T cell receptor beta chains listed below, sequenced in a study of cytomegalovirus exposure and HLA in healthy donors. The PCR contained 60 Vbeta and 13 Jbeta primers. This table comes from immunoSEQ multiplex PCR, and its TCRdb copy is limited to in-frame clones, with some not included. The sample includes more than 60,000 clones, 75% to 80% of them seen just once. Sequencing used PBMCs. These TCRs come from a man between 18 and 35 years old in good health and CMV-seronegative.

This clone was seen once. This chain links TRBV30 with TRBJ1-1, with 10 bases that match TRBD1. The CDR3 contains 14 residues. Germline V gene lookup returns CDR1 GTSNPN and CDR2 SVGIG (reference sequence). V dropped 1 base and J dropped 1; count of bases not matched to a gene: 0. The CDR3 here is CAWSGQGANTEAFF. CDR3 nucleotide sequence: TGTGCCTGGAGTGGACAGGGGGCGAACACTGAAGCTTTCTTT.

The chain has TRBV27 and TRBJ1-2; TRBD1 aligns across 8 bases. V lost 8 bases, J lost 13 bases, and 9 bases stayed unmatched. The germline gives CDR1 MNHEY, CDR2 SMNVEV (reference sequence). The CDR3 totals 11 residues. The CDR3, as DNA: TGTGCCAGCGGAGATAACAGGGGGTTCACCTTC. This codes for CASGDNRGFTF.

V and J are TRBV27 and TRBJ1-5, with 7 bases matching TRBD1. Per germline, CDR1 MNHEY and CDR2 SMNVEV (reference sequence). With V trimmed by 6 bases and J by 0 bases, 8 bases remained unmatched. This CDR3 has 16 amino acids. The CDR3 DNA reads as TGTGCCAGCAGCCACCTGGGACAGAATAGCAATCAGCCCCAGCATTTT. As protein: CASSHLGQNSNQPQHF.

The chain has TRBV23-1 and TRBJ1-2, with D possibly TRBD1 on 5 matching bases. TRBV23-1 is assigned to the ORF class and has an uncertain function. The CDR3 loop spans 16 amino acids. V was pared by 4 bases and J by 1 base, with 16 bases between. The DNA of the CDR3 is TGCGCCAGCAGTCGCCGGGACGGCGGGGTTAACTATGGCTACACCTTC. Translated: CASSRRDGGVNYGYTF.

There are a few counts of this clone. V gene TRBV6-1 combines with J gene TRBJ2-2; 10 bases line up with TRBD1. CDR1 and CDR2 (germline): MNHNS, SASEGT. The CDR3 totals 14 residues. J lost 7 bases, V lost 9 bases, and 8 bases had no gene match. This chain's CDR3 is CASRQGAGSGELFF. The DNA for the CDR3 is TGTGCCAGTAGACAGGGGGCTGGGAGCGGGGAGCTGTTTTTT.

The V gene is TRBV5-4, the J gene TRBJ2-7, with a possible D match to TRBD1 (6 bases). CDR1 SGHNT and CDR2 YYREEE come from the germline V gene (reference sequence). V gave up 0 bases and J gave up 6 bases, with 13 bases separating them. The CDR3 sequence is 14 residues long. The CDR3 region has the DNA TGTGCCAGCAGCTTGGTGGTTCCAGGGGCCGAGCAGTACTTC. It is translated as CASSLVVPGAEQYF.

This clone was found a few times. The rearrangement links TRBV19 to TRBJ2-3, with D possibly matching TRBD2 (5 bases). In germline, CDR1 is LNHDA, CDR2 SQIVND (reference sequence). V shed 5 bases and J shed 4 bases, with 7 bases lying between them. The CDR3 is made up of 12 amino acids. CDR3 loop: CASSGSADTQYF. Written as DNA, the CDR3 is TGTGCCAGTAGTGGGAGCGCAGATACGCAGTATTTT.

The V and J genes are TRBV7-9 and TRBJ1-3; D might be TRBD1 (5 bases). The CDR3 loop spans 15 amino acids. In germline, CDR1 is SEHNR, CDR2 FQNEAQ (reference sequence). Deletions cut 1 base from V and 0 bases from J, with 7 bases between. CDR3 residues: CASSLGTNSGNTIYF. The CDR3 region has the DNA TGTGCCAGCAGCTTAGGGACAAACTCTGGAAACACCATATATTTT.